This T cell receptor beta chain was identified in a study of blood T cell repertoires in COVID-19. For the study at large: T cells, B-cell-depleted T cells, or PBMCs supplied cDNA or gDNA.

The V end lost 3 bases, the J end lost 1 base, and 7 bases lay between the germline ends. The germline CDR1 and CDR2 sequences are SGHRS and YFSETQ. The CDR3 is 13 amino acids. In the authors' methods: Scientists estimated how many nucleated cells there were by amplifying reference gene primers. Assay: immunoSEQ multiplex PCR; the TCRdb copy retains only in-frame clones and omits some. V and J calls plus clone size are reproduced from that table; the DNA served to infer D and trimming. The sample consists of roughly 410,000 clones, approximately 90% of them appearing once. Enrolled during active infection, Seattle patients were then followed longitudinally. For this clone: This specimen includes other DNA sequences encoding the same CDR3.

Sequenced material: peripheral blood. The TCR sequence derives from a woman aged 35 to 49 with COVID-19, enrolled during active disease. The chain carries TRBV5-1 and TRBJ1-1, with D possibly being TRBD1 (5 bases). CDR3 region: CASSSGQNTEAFF. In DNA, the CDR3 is TGCGCCAGCAGCTCCGGACAGAACACTGAAGCTTTCTTT.